This TCR beta chain was identified in a study of CD8 T cells in ankylosing spondylitis. General study points: A TCR beta motif of 7 to 9 highly homologous variants seemed to mark ankylosing spondylitis blood.

CDR1 and CDR2 (germline): SNHLY, FYNNEI. The CDR3 covers 14 residues. The V and J ends lost 5 bases and 6 bases respectively, with 13 bases between them. Ten or more counts support this clonotype. No antigen is known for it. Via MiXCR, TCRdb re-called the 5' RACE reads, giving one row per CDR3 protein. The sample has approximately 250,000 distinct CDR3 sequences; 20% to 30% are singletons. This sequence joins TRBV2 and TRBJ1-4; TRBD1 might be the D (6 bases). This TCR was recovered from a male donor with ankylosing spondylitis or in good health (not recorded which). Material: blood, either unsorted or a sorted T cell fraction (not recorded which). Here the CDR3 reads CASSRGGGYEKLFF. CDR3 nucleotide sequence: TGTGCCAGCAGTCGAGGCGGGGGCTATGAAAAACTGTTTTTT.